What follows describes a single T cell receptor (beta chain). Its antigen is as yet unknown. The CDR3 has 11 amino acids. V lost 1 base to trimming and J lost 6 bases, with 6 bases between them. Germline assignment: CDR1 DFQATT and CDR2 SNEGSKA (reference sequence). This sample was included in a study of lymphopenia after photon versus proton radiotherapy. Notes on the study in general: Photon-treated patients lost naive T cells and TCR diversity; proton-treated stayed stable.

The table came from immunoSEQ multiplex PCR; TCRdb's copy has only in-frame clones and leaves some out. Counted here are 150,000 to 200,000 clones, roughly nine tenths occurring once; the ten biggest clones make up about 4.7%. The source material was peripheral blood, sampled from a patient treated with photon-based radiotherapy. The chain combines TRBV20-1 with TRBJ1-1; no firm D call. The origin of this receptor is a man in his fifties or sixties with gastric cancer. As DNA, the CDR3 is TGCAGTGCTAGAGCCGGCGCTGAAGCTTTCTTT. This sequence encodes CSARAGAEAFF.